This note documents a single T cell receptor (beta chain) sequence. The data were obtained in a study of blood T cell repertoires in COVID-19. Study at large: T cells, B-cell-depleted T cells, or PBMCs supplied cDNA or gDNA.

Generated by immunoSEQ multiplex PCR, the TCRdb table keeps only in-frame clones and is missing some. This sample has roughly 200,000 clones; over 75% occur once, and the top ten carry 5% to 6.5%. Per germline, CDR1 MNHEY and CDR2 SMNVEV (reference sequence). The V and J ends lost 4 bases and 3 bases, in that order; junction bases with no gene match: 4. The CDR3 extends over 14 amino acids. The material sequenced was peripheral blood. The chain uses TRBV27 and TRBJ1-2; 8 nucleotides match TRBD1. This TCR came from a man at least 80 years old with acute or convalescent COVID-19. CDR3 DNA sequence: TGTGCCAGCAGTTCACCGACAGGGGACTATGGCTACACCTTC. It codes for CASSSPTGDYGYTF.